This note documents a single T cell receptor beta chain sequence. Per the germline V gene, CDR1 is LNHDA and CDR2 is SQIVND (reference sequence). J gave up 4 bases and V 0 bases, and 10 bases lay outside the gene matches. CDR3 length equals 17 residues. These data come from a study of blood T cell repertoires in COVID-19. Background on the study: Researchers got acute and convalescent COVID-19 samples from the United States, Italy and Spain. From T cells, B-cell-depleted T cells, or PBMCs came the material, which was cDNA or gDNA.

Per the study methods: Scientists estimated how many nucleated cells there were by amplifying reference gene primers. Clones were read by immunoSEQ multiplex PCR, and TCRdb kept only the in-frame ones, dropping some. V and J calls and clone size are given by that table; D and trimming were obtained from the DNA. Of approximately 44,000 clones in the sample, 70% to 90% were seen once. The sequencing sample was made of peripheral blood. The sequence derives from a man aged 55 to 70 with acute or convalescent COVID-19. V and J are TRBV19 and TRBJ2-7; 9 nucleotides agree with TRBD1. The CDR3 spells CASSIEVTGTGLYEQYF. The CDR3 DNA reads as TGTGCCAGTAGTATAGAGGTAACCGGGACAGGGCTATACGAGCAGTACTTC.